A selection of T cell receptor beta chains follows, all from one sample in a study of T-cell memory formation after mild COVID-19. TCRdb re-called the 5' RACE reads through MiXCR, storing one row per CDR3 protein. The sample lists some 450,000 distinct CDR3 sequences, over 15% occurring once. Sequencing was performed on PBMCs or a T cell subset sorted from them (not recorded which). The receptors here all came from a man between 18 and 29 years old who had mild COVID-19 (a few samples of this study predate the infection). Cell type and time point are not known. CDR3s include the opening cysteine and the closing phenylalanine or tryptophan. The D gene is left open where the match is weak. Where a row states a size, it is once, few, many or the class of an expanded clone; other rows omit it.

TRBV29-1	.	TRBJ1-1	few	TGCAGCGTTGTGGGTGCGGGTCTGAAGGCTTTCTTT	CSVVGAGLKAFF
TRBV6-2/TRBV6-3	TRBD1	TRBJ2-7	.	TGTGCCAGCAGTTATCGGGACAGTGACTACTACGAGCAGTACTTC	CASSYRDSDYYEQYF
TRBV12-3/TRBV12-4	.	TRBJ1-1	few	TGTGCCAGCAGTTTCAGGAGGGGACCTGAAGCTTTCTTT	CASSFRRGPEAFF
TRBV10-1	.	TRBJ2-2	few	TGCGCCAGCAGTGAGTCGAGGGCAGGGGCCGGGGAGCTGTTTTTT	CASSESRAGAGELFF
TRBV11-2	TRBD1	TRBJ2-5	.	TGTGCCAGCAGCACAGGGGGCGAAGAGACCCAGTACTTC	CASSTGGEETQYF
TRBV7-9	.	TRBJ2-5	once	TGTGCCAGCAGCTTAGCGACGGGGAACCAAGAGACCCAGTACTTC	CASSLATGNQETQYF
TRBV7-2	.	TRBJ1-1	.	TGTGCCAGCAGCCCTTGGGACGGGGCGACTGAAGCTTTCTTT	CASSPWDGATEAFF
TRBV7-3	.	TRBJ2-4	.	TGTGCCAGCAGCTTAGGTGGAGGACAGAACATTCAGTACTTC	CASSLGGGQNIQYF
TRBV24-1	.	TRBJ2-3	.	TGTGCCACCAGTGATTTCCTCACAGATACGCAGTATTTT	CATSDFLTDTQYF
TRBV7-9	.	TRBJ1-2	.	TGTGCCAGCAGCTTTGGTGGGGGTTTCTCCGGCTACACCTTC	CASSFGGGFSGYTF
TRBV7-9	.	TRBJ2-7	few	TGTGCCAGCAGCTTAGGGGGGGCAGGCTCCTACGAGCAGTACTTC	CASSLGGAGSYEQYF
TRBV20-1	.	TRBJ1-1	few	TGCAGTGCTGGCGGGGGGGCCCGGGGGCGGATCACTGAAGCTTTCTTT	CSAGGGARGRITEAFF
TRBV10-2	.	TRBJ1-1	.	TGCGCCAGCGGCTGGACGGCGAACACTGAAGCTTTCTTT	CASGWTANTEAFF
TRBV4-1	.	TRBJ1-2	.	TGCGCCAGCAGCCAAGTAGGTGGCTACACCTTC	CASSQVGGYTF
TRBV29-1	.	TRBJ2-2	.	TGCAGCGTTCACAGATCGAACACCGGGGAGCTGTTTTTT	CSVHRSNTGELFF
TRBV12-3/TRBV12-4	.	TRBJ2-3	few	TGTGCCAGCAGTTTTGGATATACGCAGTATTTT	CASSFGYTQYF
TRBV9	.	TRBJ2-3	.	TGTGCCAGCACAGCTAGAGGGGTCCGAGATACGCAGTATTTT	CASTARGVRDTQYF
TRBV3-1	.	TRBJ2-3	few	TGTGCCAGCAGCCGTACTATGGCCTCGGCAGATACGCAGTATTTT	CASSRTMASADTQYF
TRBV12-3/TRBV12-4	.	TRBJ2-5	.	TGTGCCAGCAGTTTAGCCATCGGGACCCAGTACTTC	CASSLAIGTQYF
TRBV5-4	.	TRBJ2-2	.	TGTGCCAGCAGCTTCGACCTCCCTAACACCGGGGAGCTGTTTTTT	CASSFDLPNTGELFF
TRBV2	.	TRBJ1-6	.	TGTGCCAGCAGTGAGACGAGGTCCCGGAATTCACCCCTCCACTTT	CASSETRSRNSPLHF
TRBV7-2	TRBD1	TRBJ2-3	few	TGTGCCAGCAGCTTGCCCCGGGACAGCCCCGATACGCAGTATTTT	CASSLPRDSPDTQYF
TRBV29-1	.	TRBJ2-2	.	TGCAGCGCGAATACTGCGAACACCGGGGAGCTGTTTTTT	CSANTANTGELFF
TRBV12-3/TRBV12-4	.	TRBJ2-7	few	TGTGCCAGCAGTTTAGGTAAAGTCGAGCAGTACTTC	CASSLGKVEQYF
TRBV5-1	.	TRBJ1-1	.	TGCGCCAGCAGCTTGGGATTGGGACCGAACACTGAAGCTTTCTTT	CASSLGLGPNTEAFF
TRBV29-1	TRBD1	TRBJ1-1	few	TGCAGCGCAGGGACAGGGAACACTGAAGCTTTCTTT	CSAGTGNTEAFF
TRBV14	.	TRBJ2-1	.	TGTGCCAGCAGCCGACCCGGTCTCAATGAGCAGTTCTTC	CASSRPGLNEQFF
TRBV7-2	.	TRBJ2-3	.	TGTGCCAGCAGCTTAGGCGCGGGGCAGGATACGCAGTATTTT	CASSLGAGQDTQYF
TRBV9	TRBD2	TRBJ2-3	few	TGTGCCAGCAGCCCACTCCATCTAGCGGCAGATACGCAGTATTTT	CASSPLHLAADTQYF
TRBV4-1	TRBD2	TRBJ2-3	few	TGCGCCAGCAGCCAAGATCGACAGCGGGGGGATACGCAGTATTTT	CASSQDRQRGDTQYF
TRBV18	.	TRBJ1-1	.	TGTGCCAGCTCACCACTCGCGAACACTGAAGCTTTCTTT	CASSPLANTEAFF
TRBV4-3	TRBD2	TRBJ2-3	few	TGCGCCAGCAGCCAAGCCCAGCGGGGAAGCACAGATACGCAGTATTTT	CASSQAQRGSTDTQYF
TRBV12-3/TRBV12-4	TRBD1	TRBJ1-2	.	TGTGCCAGCAGGTCCAAGGGGGCTCAAACTACCGTCCTGGGCTACACCTTC	CASRSKGAQTTVLGYTF
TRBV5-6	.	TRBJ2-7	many	TGTGCCAGCAGTTTCCCGGACACCGAAGGGTTCGAGCAGTACTTC	CASSFPDTEGFEQYF
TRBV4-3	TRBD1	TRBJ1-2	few	TGCGCCAGCAGCCAAGTCCAAGGGGGCGTTGGATGGGACTATGGCTACACCTTC	CASSQVQGGVGWDYGYTF
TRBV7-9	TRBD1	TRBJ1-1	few	TGTGCCAGCAGCTTGAGACAGGGGGCGAGTGGGGACACTGAAGCTTTCTTT	CASSLRQGASGDTEAFF
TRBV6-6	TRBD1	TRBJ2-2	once	TGTGCCAGCAGCCACACAGGGGACACCGGGGAGCTGTTTTTT	CASSHTGDTGELFF
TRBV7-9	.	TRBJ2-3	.	TGTGCCAGCAGCGCCACCGGGGGCCCAATGACTACGCAGTATTTT	CASSATGGPMTTQYF
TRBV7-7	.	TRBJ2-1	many	TGTGCCAGCAGCCCGGACGGCTACAATGAGCAGTTCTTC	CASSPDGYNEQFF
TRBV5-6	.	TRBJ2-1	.	TGTGCCAGCAGCTTGACTGTCAATGAGCAGTTCTTC	CASSLTVNEQFF
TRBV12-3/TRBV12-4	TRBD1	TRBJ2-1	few	TGTGCCAGCAGTCACTCGGGACAGGGCGGTAGGGGAGAGCAGTTCTTC	CASSHSGQGGRGEQFF
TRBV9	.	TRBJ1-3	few	TGTGCCAGCAGCCCCCAAGGGCCCGACGGAAACACCATATATTTT	CASSPQGPDGNTIYF
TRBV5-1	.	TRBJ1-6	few	TGCGCCAGCAGCTCCCATGGGGTGCAGGGATCAGGGTCACCCCTCCACTTT	CASSSHGVQGSGSPLHF
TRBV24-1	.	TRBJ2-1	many	TGTGCCACCAGCCCCGGTAGCTCCTACAATGAGCAGTTCTTC	CATSPGSSYNEQFF
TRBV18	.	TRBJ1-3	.	TGTGCCAGCTCACCCACGACGACAGGCTCTGGAAACACCATATATTTT	CASSPTTTGSGNTIYF